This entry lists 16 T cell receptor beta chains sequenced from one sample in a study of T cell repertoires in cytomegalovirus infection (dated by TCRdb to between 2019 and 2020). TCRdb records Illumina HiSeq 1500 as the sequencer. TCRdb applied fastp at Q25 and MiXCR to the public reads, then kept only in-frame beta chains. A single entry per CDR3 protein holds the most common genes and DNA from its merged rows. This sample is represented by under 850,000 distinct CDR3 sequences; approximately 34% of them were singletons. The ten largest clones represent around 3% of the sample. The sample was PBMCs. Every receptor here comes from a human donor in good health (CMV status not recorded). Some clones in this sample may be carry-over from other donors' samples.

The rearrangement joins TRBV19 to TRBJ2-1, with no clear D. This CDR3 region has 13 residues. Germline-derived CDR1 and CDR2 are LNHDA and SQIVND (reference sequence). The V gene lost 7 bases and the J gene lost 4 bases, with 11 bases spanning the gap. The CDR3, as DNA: TGTGCCAGTACCCCAGGCCTGTACAATGAGCAGTTCTTC. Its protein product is CASTPGLYNEQFF.

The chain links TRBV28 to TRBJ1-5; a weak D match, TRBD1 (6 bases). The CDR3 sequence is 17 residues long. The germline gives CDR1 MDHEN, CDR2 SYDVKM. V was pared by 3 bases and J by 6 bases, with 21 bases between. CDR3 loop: CASSFPTGRRESQPQHF. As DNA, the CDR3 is TGTGCCAGCAGTTTTCCCACAGGGAGGAGAGAGAGTCAGCCCCAGCATTTT. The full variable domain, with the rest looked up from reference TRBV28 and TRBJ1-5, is DVKVTQSSRYLVKRTGEKVFLECVQDMDHENMFWYRQDPGLGLRLIYFSYDVKMKEKGDIPEGYSVSREKKERFSLILESASTNQTSMYLCASSFPTGRRESQPQHFGDGTRLSIL.

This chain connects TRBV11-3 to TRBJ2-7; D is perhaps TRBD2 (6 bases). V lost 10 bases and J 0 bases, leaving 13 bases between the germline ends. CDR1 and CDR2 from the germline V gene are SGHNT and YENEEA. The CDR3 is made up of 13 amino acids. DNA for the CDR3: TGTGCCATCGGGCTGGGGGGCTCCTACGAGCAGTACTTC. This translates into CAIGLGGSYEQYF.

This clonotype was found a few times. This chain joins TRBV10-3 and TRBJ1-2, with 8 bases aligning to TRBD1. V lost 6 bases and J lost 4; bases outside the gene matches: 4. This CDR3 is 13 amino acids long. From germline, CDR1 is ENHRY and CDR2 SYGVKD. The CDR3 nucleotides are TGTGCCATCAGAGAGACAGGGGCCTATGGCTACACCTTC. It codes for CAIRETGAYGYTF.

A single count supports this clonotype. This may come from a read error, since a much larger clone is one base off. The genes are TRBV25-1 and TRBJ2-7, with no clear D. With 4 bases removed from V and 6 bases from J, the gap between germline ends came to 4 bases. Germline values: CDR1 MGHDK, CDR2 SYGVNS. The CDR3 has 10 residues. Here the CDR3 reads CASSAREQYF. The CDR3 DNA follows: TGTGCCAGCAGTGCCCGCGAGCAGTACTTC.

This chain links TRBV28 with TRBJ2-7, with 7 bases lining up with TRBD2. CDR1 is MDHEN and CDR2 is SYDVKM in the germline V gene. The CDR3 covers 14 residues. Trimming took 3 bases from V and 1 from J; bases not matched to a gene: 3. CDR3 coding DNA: TGTGCCAGCAGTTTCGGCGGGAGATCCTACGAGCAGTACTTC. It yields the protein CASSFGGRSYEQYF.

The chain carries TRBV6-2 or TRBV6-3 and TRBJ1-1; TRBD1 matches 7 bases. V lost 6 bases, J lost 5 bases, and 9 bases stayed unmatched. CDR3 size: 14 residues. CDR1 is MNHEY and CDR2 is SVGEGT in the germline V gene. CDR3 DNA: TGTGCCAGCAGCAACACAGGGGTGAGAACTGAAGCTTTCTTT. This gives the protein CASSNTGVRTEAFF.

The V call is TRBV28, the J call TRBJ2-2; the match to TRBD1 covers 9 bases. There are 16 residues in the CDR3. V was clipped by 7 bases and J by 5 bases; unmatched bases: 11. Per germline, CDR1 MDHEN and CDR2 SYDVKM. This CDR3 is CASTHGGQGGTGELFF. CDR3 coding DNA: TGTGCCAGCACCCATGGGGGACAGGGAGGGACCGGGGAGCTGTTTTTT.

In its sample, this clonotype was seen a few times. CDR3 nucleotide sequence: TGTGCCAGCAGAACAGAGAACACCGGGGAGCTGTTTTTT. It codes for CASRTENTGELFF. The chain combines TRBV28 with TRBJ2-2, with unresolved D. Trimming removed 6 bases at V and 1 base at J, with 6 bases between. This CDR3 spans 13 amino acids. Germline values: CDR1 MDHEN, CDR2 SYDVKM.

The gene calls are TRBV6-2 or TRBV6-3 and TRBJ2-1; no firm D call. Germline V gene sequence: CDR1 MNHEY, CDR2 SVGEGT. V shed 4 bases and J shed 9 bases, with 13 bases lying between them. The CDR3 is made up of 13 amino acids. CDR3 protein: CASSSDGLSEQFF. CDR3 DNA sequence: TGTGCCAGCAGTTCGGACGGATTAAGTGAGCAGTTCTTC.

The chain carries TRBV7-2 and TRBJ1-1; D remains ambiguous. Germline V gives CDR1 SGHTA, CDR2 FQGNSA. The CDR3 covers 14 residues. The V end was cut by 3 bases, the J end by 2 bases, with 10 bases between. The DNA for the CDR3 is TGTGCCAGCAGCTTTGACGGAGGTAACACTGAAGCTTTCTTT. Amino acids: CASSFDGGNTEAFF.

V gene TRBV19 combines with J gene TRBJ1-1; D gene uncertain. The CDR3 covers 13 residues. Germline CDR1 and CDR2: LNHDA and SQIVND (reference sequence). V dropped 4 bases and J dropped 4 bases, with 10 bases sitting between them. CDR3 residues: CASSNFLSTEAFF. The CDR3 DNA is TGTGCCAGTAGTAATTTCCTGAGCACTGAAGCTTTCTTT.

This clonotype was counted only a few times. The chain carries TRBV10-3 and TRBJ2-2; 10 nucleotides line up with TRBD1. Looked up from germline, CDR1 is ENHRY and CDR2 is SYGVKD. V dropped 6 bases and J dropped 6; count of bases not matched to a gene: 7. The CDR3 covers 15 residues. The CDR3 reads CAISGTGTGAGELFF. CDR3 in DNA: TGTGCCATCAGCGGCACCGGGACAGGGGCCGGGGAGCTGTTTTTT.

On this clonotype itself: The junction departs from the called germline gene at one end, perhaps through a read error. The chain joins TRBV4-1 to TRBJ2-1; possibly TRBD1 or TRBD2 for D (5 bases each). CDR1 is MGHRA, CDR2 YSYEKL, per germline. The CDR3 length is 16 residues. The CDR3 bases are TGCGCCAGCAGCCAAGTGACGGTCGGGGCCTACAATGAGCAGTTGTTC. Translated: CASSQVTVGAYNEQLF.

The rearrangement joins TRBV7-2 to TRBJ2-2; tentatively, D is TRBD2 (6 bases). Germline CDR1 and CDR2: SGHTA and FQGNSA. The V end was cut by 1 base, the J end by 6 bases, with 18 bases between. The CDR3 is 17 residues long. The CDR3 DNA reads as TGTGCCAGCAGCTTAGTGGGTGGCGGGGCAGTACCCGGGGAGCTGTTTTTT. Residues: CASSLVGGGAVPGELFF.

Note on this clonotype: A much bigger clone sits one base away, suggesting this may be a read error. CDR3 sequence reads: CSSSSYKTGGYGYTF. CDR3 bases: TGTTCCAGCAGCTCGTACAAAACAGGGGGCTATGGCTACACCTTC. J is TRBJ1-2 and V is TRBV7-2; 8 bases are shared with TRBD1. CDR1 and CDR2 (germline): SGHTA, FQGNSA. The CDR3 runs 15 residues.